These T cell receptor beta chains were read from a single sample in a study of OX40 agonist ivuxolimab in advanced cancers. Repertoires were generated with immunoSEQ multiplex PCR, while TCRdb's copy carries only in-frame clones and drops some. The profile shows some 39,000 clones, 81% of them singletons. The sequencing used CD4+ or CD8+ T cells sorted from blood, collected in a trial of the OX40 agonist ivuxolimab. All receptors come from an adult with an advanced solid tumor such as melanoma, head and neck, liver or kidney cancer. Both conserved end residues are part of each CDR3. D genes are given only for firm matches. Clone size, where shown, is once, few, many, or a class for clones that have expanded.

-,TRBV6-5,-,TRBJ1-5,CASSYSQEYQPQHF,TGTGCCAGCAGTTACTCCCAGGAGTATCAGCCCCAGCATTTT
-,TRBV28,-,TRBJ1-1,CASTRTALNTEAFF,TGTGCCAGCACCCGGACAGCCTTGAACACTGAAGCTTTCTTT
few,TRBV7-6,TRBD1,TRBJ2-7,CASSRRTGQARTYEQYF,TGTGCCAGCAGCCGAAGGACCGGACAGGCCCGAACCTACGAGCAGTACTTC
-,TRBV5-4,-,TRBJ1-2,CASSPPGENYGYTF,TGTGCCAGCAGCCCCCCGGGGGAGAACTATGGCTACACCTTC
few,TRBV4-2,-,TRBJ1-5,CASSQDQGDQPQHF,TGTGCCAGCAGCCAAGATCAGGGAGATCAGCCCCAGCATTTT
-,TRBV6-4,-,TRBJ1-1,CASSAGARTEAFF,TGTGCCAGCAGTGCGGGGGCGAGAACTGAAGCTTTCTTT
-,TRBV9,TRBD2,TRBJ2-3,CASSASGNGDTQYF,TGTGCCAGCAGCGCTAGCGGTAATGGGGATACGCAGTATTTT
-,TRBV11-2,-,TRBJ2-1,CASSSLERGIHNEQFF,TGTGCCAGCAGCTCTCTTGAGCGAGGGATACACAATGAGCAGTTCTTC
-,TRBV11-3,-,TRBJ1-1,CASRWEGSEAEAFF,TGTGCCAGCAGATGGGAGGGTTCAGAGGCTGAAGCTTTCTTT
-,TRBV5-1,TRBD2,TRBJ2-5,CASSLALAEETQYF,TGCGCCAGCAGCTTGGCACTAGCGGAAGAGACCCAGTACTTC
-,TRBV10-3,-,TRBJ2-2,CAISVGGTGELFF,TGTGCCATCAGTGTTGGGGGCACCGGGGAGCTGTTTTTT
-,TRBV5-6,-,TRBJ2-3,CASEFRVADTQYF,TGTGCCAGCGAGTTCAGGGTCGCAGATACGCAGTATTTT
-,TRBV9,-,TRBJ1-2,CASSVDSYGYTF,TGTGCCAGCAGCGTTGATTCCTATGGCTACACCTTC
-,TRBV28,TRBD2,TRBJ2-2,CASSLWAAGANTGELFF,TGTGCCAGCAGTTTATGGGCAGCGGGAGCCAACACCGGGGAGCTGTTTTTT
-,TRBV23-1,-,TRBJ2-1,CASSQTQGFGLINEQFF,TGCGCCAGCAGTCAAACGCAGGGGTTTGGATTGATCAATGAGCAGTTCTTC
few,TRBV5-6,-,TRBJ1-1,CASSLNRADEAFF,TGTGCCAGCAGCCTAAATCGGGCAGATGAAGCTTTCTTT
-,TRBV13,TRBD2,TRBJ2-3,CASSLRTSGSTDTQYF,TGTGCCAGCAGCCTCCGGACTAGCGGGAGCACAGATACGCAGTATTTT
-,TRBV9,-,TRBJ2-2,CASSPTNTGELFF,TGTGCCAGCAGCCCAACGAACACCGGGGAGCTGTTTTTT
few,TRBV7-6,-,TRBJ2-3,CASSSLTQGDTQYF,TGTGCCAGCAGCTCCCTCACGCAGGGGGATACGCAGTATTTT
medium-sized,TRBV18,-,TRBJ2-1,CASSPHPSDEQFF,TGTGCCAGCTCACCACATCCAAGCGATGAGCAGTTCTTC
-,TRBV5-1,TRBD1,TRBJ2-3,CASSLGQGGDTQYF,TGCGCCAGCAGCTTGGGACAGGGGGGAGATACGCAGTATTTT
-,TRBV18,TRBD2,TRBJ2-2,CASSRLAGNTGELFF,TGTGCCAGCTCAAGGCTAGCGGGAAACACCGGGGAGCTGTTTTTT
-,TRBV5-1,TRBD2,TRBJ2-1,CATSGDYNEQFF,TGCGCCACTAGCGGAGATTACAATGAGCAGTTCTTC
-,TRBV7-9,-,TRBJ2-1,CASRSPGRYNEQFF,TGTGCCAGCAGAAGTCCAGGACGTTACAATGAGCAGTTCTTC
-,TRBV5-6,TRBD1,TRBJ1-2,CASSLVTGGYGYTF,TGTGCCAGCAGCTTGGTGACAGGGGGGTATGGCTACACCTTC
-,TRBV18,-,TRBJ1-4,CASSSPTGRVDEKLFF,TGTGCCAGCTCATCACCTACTGGGCGAGTGGATGAAAAACTGTTTTTT
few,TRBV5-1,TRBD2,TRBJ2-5,CASRSGLAGDLETQYF,TGCGCCAGCAGATCGGGACTAGCGGGAGATTTAGAGACCCAGTACTTC
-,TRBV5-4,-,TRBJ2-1,CASSPSGTGVRGSYNEQFF,TGTGCCAGCAGCCCCAGCGGCACGGGAGTGAGGGGGTCCTACAATGAGCAGTTCTTC
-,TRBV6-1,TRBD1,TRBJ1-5,CASSPTGGAQPQHF,TGTGCCAGCAGCCCTACAGGGGGCGCACAGCCCCAGCATTTT
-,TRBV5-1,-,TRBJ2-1,CASSFFATYNEQFF,TGCGCCAGCAGCTTTTTCGCTACCTACAATGAGCAGTTCTTC
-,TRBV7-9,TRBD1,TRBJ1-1,CASSLSLTGDTEAFF,TGTGCCAGCAGCTTAAGTTTGACAGGGGACACTGAAGCTTTCTTT
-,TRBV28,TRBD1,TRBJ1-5,CASSPKLRGGQPQHF,TGTGCCAGCAGTCCTAAACTCAGGGGGGGTCAGCCCCAGCATTTT
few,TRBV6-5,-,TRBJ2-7,CASRQRYEQYF,TGTGCCAGCAGACAACGGTACGAGCAGTACTTC
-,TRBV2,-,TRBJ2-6,CASSVSGAGANVLTF,TGTGCCAGCAGTGTATCGGGAGCTGGGGCCAACGTCCTGACTTTC
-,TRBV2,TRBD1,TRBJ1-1,CASSHPGTVTEAFF,TGTGCCAGCAGCCACCCTGGGACAGTCACTGAAGCTTTCTTT
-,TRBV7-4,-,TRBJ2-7,CASSPSSYEQYF,TGTGCCAGCAGCCCAAGCTCCTACGAGCAGTACTTC
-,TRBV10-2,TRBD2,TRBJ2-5,CASSDKREGETQYF,TGCGCCAGCAGTGACAAGCGGGAAGGGGAGACCCAGTACTTC
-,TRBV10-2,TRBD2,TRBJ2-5,CASSESGASGSGQETQYF,TGCGCCAGCAGTGAGTCGGGGGCTAGCGGGAGTGGACAAGAGACCCAGTACTTC
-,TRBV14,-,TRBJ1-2,CASSQAYDSRNYGYTF,TGTGCCAGCAGCCAAGCTTACGACAGTCGTAACTATGGCTACACCTTC
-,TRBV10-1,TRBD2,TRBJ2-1,CASQAGGVGNEQFF,TGCGCCAGCCAAGCGGGAGGGGTAGGGAATGAGCAGTTCTTC
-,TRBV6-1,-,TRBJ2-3,CASSPTGPHTDTQYF,TGTGCCAGCAGTCCCACCGGGCCCCACACAGATACGCAGTATTTT
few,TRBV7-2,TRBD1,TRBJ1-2,CASSPRGTGGGGYTF,TGTGCCAGCAGCCCCAGGGGGACAGGGGGCGGTGGCTACACCTTC
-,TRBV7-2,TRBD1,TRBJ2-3,CASSLRGQGQGTDTQYF,TGTGCCAGCAGCTTAAGGGGGCAGGGACAGGGCACAGATACGCAGTATTTT
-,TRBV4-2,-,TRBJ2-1,CASSQDSYNNEQFF,TGTGCCAGCAGCCAAGACTCCTATAACAATGAGCAGTTCTTC
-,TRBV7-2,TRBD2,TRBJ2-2,CASSPQAGGPIGELFF,TGTGCCAGCAGCCCCCAAGCGGGAGGGCCAATCGGGGAGCTGTTTTTT
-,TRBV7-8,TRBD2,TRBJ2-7,CASSLGRGLAAEQYF,TGTGCCAGCAGCTTAGGAAGGGGTCTAGCGGCCGAGCAGTACTTC
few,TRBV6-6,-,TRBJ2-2,CASSYGGARGTGELFF,TGTGCCAGCAGTTACGGGGGAGCCCGGGGGACCGGGGAGCTGTTTTTT
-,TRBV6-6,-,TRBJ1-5,CASSYGGVEGNQPQHF,TGTGCCAGCAGTTACGGAGGGGTAGAAGGCAATCAGCCCCAGCATTTT
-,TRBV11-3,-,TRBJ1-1,CASSLAGAEIGTEAFF,TGTGCCAGCAGCTTAGCCGGCGCGGAAATTGGCACTGAAGCTTTCTTT
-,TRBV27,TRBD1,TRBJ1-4,CASSPFGQGAQWTNEKLFF,TGTGCCAGCAGTCCGTTCGGGCAGGGGGCGCAATGGACTAATGAAAAACTGTTTTTT
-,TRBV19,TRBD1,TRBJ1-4,CASSIGQGVEKLFF,TGTGCCAGTAGCATAGGACAGGGAGTTGAAAAACTGTTTTTT